This T cell receptor beta chain was profiled in a study of blood T cells in healthy people across ages. Study-wide points: Total diversity from one million sequenced T cells was likely underestimated.

Each donor's blood draw was around 10 milliliters of peripheral blood. A second roughly 6 to 11 cycle PCR used barcoded and J-beta primers. A template-switch adaptor containing 12 random nucleotides labeled each cDNA molecule. The yield of each sample was at least 2.5 million CDR3-containing paired-end reads. Each CDR3 protein is one row after TCRdb ran MiXCR on the 5' RACE reads. The sample carries 1.5 million to 2 million distinct CDR3 sequences, 39% recorded once. In its sample, this clonotype was seen a few times. The antigen is not known. Germline values: CDR1 KGHSH, CDR2 LQKENI. The CDR3 extends over 16 amino acids. Trimming took off 3 bases at V and 0 bases at J, with 12 bases between the two ends.

Material for sequencing was blood. This TCR derives from a human donor in good health. The chain joins TRBV18 to TRBJ2-4, with D perhaps being TRBD1 or TRBD2 (6 bases each). DNA of the CDR3: TGTGCCAGCTCACCTCCGGGGGCAATAGCCAAAAACATTCAGTACTTC. Amino acid sequence: CASSPPGAIAKNIQYF. The entire variable domain, with the rest obtained from reference TRBV18 and TRBJ2-4, is as follows: NAGVMQNPRHLVRRRGQEARLRCSPMKGHSHVYWYRQLPEEGLKFMVYLQKENIIDESGMPKERFSAEFPKEGPSILRIQQVVRGDSAAYFCASSPPGAIAKNIQYFGAGTRLSVL.